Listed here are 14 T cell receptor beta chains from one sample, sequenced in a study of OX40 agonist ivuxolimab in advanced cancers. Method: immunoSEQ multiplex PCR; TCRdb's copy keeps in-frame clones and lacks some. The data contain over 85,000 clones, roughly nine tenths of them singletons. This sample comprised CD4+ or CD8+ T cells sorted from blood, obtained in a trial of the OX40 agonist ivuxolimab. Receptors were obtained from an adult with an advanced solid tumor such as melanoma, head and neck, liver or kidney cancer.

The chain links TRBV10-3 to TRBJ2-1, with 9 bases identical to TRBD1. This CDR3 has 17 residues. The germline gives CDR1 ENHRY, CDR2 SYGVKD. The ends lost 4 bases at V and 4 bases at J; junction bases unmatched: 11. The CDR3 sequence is CAISGWFGTGQYNEQFF. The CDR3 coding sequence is TGTGCCATCAGTGGTTGGTTCGGGACAGGGCAGTACAATGAGCAGTTCTTC.

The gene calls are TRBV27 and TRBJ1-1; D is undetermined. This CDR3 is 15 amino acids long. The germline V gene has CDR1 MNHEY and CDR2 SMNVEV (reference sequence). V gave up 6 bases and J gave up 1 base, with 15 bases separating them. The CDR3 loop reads CASSLKPAGNTEAFF. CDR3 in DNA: TGTGCCAGCAGCCTCAAACCAGCAGGGAACACTGAAGCTTTCTTT.

CDR3 amino acids: CASSSRQSYEQYF. CDR3 nucleotide sequence: TGTGCCAGCAGCTCCCGACAGTCATACGAGCAGTACTTC. This sequence joins TRBV7-9 and TRBJ2-7; maybe TRBD1 (5 bases). Deletions cut 4 bases from V and 4 bases from J, with 11 bases between. The CDR3 loop spans 13 amino acids. The germline gives CDR1 SEHNR, CDR2 FQNEAQ (reference sequence).

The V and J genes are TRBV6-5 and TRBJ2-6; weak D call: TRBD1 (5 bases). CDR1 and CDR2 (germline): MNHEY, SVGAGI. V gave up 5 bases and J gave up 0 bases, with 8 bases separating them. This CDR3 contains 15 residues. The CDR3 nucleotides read TGTGCCAGCAGTATTCAGGGCTCTGGGGCCAACGTCCTGACTTTC. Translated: CASSIQGSGANVLTF.

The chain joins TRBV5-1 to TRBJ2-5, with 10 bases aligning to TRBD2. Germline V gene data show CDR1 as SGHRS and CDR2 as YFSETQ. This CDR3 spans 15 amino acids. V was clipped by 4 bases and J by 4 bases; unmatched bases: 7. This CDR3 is CASSPLAGAAETQYF. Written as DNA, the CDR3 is TGCGCCAGCAGCCCCCTAGCGGGGGCGGCAGAGACCCAGTACTTC.

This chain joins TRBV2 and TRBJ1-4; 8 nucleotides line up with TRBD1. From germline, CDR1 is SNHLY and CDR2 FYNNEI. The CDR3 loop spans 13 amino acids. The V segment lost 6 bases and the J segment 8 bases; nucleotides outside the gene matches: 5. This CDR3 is CASRIRTGEKLFF. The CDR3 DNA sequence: TGTGCCAGCAGAATCCGGACAGGGGAAAAACTGTTTTTT.

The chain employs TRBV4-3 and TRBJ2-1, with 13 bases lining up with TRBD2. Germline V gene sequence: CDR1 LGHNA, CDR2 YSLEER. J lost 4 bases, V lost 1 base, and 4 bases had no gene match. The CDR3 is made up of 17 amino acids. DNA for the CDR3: TGCGCCAGCAGCCAAGGGACTAGCGGGAGTCTATACAATGAGCAGTTCTTC. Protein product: CASSQGTSGSLYNEQFF.

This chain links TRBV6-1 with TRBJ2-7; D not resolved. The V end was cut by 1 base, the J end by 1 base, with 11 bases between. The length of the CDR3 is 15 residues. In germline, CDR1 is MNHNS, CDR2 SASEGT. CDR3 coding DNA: TGTGCCAGCAGTGAAGTGAGGTCGGCGTCCTACGAGCAGTACTTC. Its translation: CASSEVRSASYEQYF.

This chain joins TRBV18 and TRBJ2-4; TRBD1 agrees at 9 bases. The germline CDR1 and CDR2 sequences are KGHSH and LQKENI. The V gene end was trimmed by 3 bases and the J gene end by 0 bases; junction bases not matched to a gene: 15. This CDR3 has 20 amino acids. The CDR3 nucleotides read TGTGCCAGCTCACCTGCCACGACGGGACAGGGCGAGGGAGCCAAAAACATTCAGTACTTC. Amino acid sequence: CASSPATTGQGEGAKNIQYF.

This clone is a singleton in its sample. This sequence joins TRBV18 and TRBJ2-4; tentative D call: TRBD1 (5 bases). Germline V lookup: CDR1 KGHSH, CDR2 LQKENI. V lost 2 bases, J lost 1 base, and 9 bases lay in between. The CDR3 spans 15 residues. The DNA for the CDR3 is TGTGCCAGCTCACCAGGGCAGGGCGCCAAAAACATTCAGTACTTC. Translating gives CASSPGQGAKNIQYF.

The DNA of the CDR3 is TGTGCCAGCAGCTTAAATCAGGGAAGTGGAAACACCATATATTTT. It specifies CASSLNQGSGNTIYF. The J gene is TRBJ1-3, the V gene TRBV7-2; D is perhaps TRBD1 (5 bases). Germline CDR1 SGHTA, CDR2 FQGNSA. Between the trimmed V and J ends, which lost 2 bases and 3 bases, there was a span of 11 bases. CDR3 length: 15 amino acids.

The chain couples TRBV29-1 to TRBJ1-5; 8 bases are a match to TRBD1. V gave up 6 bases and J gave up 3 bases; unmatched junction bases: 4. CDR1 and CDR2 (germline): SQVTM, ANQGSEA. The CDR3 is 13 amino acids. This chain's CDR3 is CSVGQGFNQPQHF. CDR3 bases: TGCAGCGTCGGACAGGGATTCAATCAGCCCCAGCATTTT.

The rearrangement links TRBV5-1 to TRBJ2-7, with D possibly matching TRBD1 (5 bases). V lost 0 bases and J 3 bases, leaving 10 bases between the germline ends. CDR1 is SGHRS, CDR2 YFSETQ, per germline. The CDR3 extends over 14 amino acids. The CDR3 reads CASSLAGQGYEQYF. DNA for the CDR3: TGCGCCAGCAGCTTGGCCGGGCAGGGCTACGAGCAGTACTTC.

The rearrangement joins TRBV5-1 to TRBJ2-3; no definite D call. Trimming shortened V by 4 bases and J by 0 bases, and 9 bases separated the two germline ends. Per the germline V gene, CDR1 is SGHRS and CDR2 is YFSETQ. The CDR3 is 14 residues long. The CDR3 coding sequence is TGCGCCAGCAGCGTAGACCGCAGCACAGATACGCAGTATTTT. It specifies CASSVDRSTDTQYF.